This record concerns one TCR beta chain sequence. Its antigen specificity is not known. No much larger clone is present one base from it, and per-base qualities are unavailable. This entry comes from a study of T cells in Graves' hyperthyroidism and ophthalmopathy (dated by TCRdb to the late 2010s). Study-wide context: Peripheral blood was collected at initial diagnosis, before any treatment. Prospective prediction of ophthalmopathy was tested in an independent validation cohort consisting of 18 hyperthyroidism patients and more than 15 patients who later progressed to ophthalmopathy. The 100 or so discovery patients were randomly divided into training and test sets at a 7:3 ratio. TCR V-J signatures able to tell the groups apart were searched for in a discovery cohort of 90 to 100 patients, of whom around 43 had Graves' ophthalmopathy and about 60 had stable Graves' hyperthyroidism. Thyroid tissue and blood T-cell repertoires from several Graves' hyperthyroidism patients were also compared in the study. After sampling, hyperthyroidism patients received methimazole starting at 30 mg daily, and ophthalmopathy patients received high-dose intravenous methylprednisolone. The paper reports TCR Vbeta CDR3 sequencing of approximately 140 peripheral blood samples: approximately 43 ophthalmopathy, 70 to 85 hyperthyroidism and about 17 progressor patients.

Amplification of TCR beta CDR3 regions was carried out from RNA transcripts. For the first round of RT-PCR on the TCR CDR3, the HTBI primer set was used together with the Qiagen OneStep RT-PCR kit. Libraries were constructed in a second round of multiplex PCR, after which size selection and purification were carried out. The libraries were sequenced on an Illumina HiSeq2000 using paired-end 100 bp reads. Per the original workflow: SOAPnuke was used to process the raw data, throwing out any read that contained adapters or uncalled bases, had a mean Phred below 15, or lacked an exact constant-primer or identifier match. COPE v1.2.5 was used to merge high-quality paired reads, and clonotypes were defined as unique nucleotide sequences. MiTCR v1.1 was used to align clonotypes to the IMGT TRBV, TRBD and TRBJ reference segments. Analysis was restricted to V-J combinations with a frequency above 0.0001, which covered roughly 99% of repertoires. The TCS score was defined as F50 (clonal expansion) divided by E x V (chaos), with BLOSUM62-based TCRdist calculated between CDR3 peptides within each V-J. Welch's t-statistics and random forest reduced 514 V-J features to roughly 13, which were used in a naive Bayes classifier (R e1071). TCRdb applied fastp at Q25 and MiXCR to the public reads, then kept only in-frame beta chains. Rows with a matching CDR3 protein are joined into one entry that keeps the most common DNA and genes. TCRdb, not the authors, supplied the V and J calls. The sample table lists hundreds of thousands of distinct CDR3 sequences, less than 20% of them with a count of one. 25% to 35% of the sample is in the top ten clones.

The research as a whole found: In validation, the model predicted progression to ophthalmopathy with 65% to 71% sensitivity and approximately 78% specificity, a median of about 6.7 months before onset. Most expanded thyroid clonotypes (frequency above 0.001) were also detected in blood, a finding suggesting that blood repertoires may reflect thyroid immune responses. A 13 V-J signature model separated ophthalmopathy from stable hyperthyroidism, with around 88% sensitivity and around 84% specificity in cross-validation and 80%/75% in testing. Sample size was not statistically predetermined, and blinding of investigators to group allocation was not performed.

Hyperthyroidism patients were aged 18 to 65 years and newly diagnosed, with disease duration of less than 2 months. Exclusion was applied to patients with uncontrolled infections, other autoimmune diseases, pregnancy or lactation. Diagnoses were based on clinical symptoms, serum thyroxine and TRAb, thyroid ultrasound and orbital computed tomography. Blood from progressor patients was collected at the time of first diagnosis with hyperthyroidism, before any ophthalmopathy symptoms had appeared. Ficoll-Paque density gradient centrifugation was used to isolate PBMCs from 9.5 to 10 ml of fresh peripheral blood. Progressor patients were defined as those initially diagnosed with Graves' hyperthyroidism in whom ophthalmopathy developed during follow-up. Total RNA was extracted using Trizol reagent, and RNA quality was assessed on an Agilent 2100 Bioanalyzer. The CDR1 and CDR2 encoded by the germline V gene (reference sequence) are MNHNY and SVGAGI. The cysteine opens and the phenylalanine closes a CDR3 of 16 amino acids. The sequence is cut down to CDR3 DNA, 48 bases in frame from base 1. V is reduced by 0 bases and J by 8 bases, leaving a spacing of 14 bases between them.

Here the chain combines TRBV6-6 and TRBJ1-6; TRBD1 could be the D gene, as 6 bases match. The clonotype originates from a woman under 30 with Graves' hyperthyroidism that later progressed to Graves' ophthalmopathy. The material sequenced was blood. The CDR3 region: CASSYSGTPRDSPLHF. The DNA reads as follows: TGTGCCAGCAGTTACTCCGGGACACCTCGGGATTCACCCCTCCACTTT.